This entry concerns a single TCR beta chain. What it binds is not known. V trimming: 1 base; J trimming: 0 bases; junction bases outside the gene matches: 2. This CDR3 has 15 residues. Germline V gene lookup returns CDR1 SGHVS and CDR2 FNYEAQ. The data derive from a study of cytomegalovirus exposure and HLA in healthy donors. General observations from the study: The classifier reportedly diagnosed cytomegalovirus status with high sensitivity and specificity. Researchers counted 164 TCR beta chains as cytomegalovirus-associated.

This PCR relied on a set of 60 Vbeta primers and 13 Jbeta primers. Method: immunoSEQ multiplex PCR; TCRdb's copy keeps in-frame clones and lacks some. The sample holds roughly 230,000 clones, around 90% seen once. Sample: PBMCs. The sequence derives from a girl between 2 and 10 years old in good health and CMV-seronegative. The chain has TRBV7-6 and TRBJ1-1; 7 bases are a match to TRBD1. The CDR3 nucleotides read TGTGCCAGCAGCTTAGGGACAGGCATGAACACTGAAGCTTTCTTT. Translated: CASSLGTGMNTEAFF.